The entry below gives a single T cell receptor beta chain sequence along with its context. The target antigen is unknown. Authors' data handling: Without quality scores, immunoSEQ junctional reads could not be filtered like full-length reads. Using immunoSEQ multiplex PCR, the repertoire was profiled, and TCRdb retains in-frame clones only, with some absent. The V and J calls and clone size come from that table; D and trimming were worked out from the DNA. The sample has a few hundred thousand clones; around 80% are singletons. The sample is drawn from a study of shared clonotypes between healthy human individuals. Study overall: The donor pool was made up of two women and three men aged 18 to 49.

Findings and caveats of the study: Clonotype sharing across donors was expected to vary with sequencing depth. Enrolling few donors narrowed the genetic and exposure-history diversity that was represented.

The CDR3 is 16 amino acids. Germline V lookup: CDR1 MDHEN, CDR2 SYDVKM. The germline V and J ends were trimmed by 2 bases and 7 bases, with 20 bases remaining between them. The chain joins TRBV28 to TRBJ1-2; possibly TRBD1 for D (5 bases). The specimen sequenced was PBMCs. The origin of this receptor is a woman aged 40 to 50 in good health. Some clones in this sample may be carry-over from other donors' samples. CDR3 sequence: CASSLTLTPGVGGYTF. The CDR3 coding sequence is TGTGCCAGCAGTTTAACTCTAACTCCGGGGGTCGGTGGCTACACCTTC.